This T cell receptor beta chain was obtained from a study of CD8 T cells in ankylosing spondylitis. Findings and caveats of the study: Within ankylosing spondylitis blood, a TCR beta motif made up of under 10 highly homologous variants appeared to be characteristic. Disease-linked clones displayed a CD8+ phenotype and appeared relatively rarely in peripheral blood. Matched ankylosing spondylitis synovial fluid reportedly contained a significantly enriched population of disease-linked clones.

This clonotype occurred many times. The antigen remains undetermined. Quantitative molecular-barcoded 5'-RACE generated the TCR beta libraries. TCRdb reanalysed the 5' RACE reads using MiXCR and keeps one entry per CDR3 protein. The sample holds some 150,000 distinct CDR3 sequences, roughly 11% seen once. Input material: blood, either unsorted or a sorted T cell fraction (not recorded which). The source is a female donor with ankylosing spondylitis or in good health (not recorded which).

Here the CDR3 reads CASSPPRLAGSINEQFF. CDR3 in DNA: TGTGCCAGCAGCCCACCGAGACTAGCGGGAAGCATCAATGAGCAGTTCTTC. The V and J genes are TRBV5-6 and TRBJ2-1, with 11 positions matching TRBD2. The V and J ends lost 4 bases and 6 bases, in that order; junction bases with no gene match: 12. This CDR3 comprises 17 residues. The germline gives CDR1 SGHDT, CDR2 YYEEEE.